This TCR beta chain originates from a study of T-cell reconstitution after alpha-beta-depleted transplantation in children. Study observations and caveats: Surviving recipient T cells and thymic progenitors produced the high day-60 TCRbeta diversity seen in some patients. After one year, T-cell counts and TCRbeta diversity mostly came from new T cells. Several hundred expanded graft clones reportedly gave rise to the alpha-beta T cells present about two months after transplant.

TCRbeta library construction was performed incorporating unique molecular identifiers. MiXCR, applied by TCRdb to the PCR reads, yields one record per CDR3 protein. Of hundreds of thousands of distinct CDR3 sequences in the sample, 16% were seen once. Ten or more counts support this clonotype. The antigen remains undetermined. The CDR3 runs to 15 residues. CDR1 is LNHNV, CDR2 YYDKDF, per germline (reference sequence). The ends were cut back, 8 bases at V and 1 base at J, with 14 bases in the middle. The input for sequencing was PBMCs, mostly from graft donor cells, taken 360 days after TCRalphabeta/CD19-depleted stem cell transplant. This rearrangement joins TRBV15 to TRBJ2-2; unclear D gene. The sequence was obtained from a male patient aged 10 to 17 who had a stem cell transplant for acute lymphoblastic leukemia, so the T cells may come from the graft donor. CDR3: CATYSSRLNTGELFF. DNA for the CDR3: TGTGCCACCTATTCATCACGGTTGAACACCGGGGAGCTGTTTTTT.